This TCR beta chain is from a study of control samples from healthy donors and cancer patients. The CDR3 is made up of 14 amino acids. TCRdb's table, derived via immunoSEQ multiplex PCR, lists solely in-frame clones and lacks some. The sample consists of about 140,000 clones, roughly 94% of them appearing once. This clonotype was sampled from a man aged 40-49 years in good health. This sequence joins TRBV12-1 and TRBJ1-1. TRBV12-1 is tagged as a pseudogene. Sequenced sample: blood. The CDR3 here is CASSYLNRYTEAFF. In nucleotides, the CDR3 is TGTGCCAGCAGCTACCTAAATCGTTACACTGAAGCTTTCTTT.